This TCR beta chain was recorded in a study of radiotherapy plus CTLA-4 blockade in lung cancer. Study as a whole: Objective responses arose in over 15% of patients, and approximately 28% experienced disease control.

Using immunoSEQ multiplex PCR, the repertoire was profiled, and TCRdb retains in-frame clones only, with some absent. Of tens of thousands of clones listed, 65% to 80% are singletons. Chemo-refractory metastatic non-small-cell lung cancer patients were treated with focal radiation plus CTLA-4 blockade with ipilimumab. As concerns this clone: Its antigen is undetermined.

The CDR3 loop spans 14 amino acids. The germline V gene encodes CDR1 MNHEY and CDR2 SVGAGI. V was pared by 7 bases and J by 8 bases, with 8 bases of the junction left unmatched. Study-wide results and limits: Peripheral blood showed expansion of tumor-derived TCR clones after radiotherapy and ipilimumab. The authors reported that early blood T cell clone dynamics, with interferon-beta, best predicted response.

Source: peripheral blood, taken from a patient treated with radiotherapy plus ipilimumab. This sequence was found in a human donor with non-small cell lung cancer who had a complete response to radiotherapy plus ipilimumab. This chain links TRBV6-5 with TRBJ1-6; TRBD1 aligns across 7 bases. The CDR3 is CASNRQGADSPLHF. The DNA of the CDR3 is TGTGCCAGCAATAGACAGGGTGCGGATTCACCCCTCCACTTT.